This entry is about one T cell receptor (beta chain). This sample was included in a study of blood T cell repertoires in COVID-19. Overall study: The United States, Italy and Spain were the sources of the acute and convalescent COVID-19 samples. PBMCs, B-cell-depleted T cells, or T cells were the source of the cDNA or gDNA that made up the material.

Germline V gene sequence: CDR1 LGHDT, CDR2 YNNKEL (reference sequence). The CDR3 is 16 amino acids. Unmatched junction bases numbered 12, after V lost 6 bases and J lost 2 bases. Original handling: Reference gene primer amplification in the assay estimated nucleated cell counts. The protocol was immunoSEQ multiplex PCR, while the TCRdb copy is restricted to in-frame clones and leaves out a portion. That table gives V, J and clone size, and the DNA gave D and trimming. The table has approximately 260,000 clones, approximately 83% seen once. Sequencing was carried out using peripheral blood. The receptor's source is an older woman with acute or convalescent COVID-19. The chain carries TRBV3-1 (or the pseudogene TRBV3-2) and TRBJ2-7; 8 bases fit TRBD2. The CDR3 DNA sequence: TGTGCCAGCAGGAGGACCCAGCGGGGGCAAACCTACGAGCAGTACTTC. It encodes CASRRTQRGQTYEQYF.